The clone carrying this T cell receptor beta chain was seen repeatedly, ten times or more. Its target is unknown. A much larger clone sits a single nucleotide away, making a read error possible. Looked up from germline, CDR1 is SGHTA and CDR2 is FQGNSA. The CDR3 is 17 amino acids. Trimming cost V 2 bases and J 6 bases; bases outside gene matches: 9. There were no patients who had received any treatment before thyroid surgery. TCRdb reanalyzed the PCR reads via MiXCR. The sample consists of approximately 31,000 clones, about 32% of them appearing once. These data belong to a study of metastatic and nonmetastatic thyroid tumors. On the study more broadly: Comparative analysis of repertoires was undertaken across blood and tumor or nodule tissue obtained from malignant and benign thyroid patients. Study results and limitations: As reported, TCR beta diversity in blood and tumor was significantly higher in malignant thyroid tumors than in benign nodules.

This clonotype was sampled from a female donor with papillary thyroid cancer or a benign thyroid nodule (not recorded which). Some clones in this sample may be carry-over from other donors' samples. Sequencing was done on a sample of blood. V and J are TRBV7-2 and TRBJ1-6; TRBD1 aligns across 8 bases. CDR3 nucleotides: TGTGCCAGCAGCTTACGGGGGGCAGGGGGCTTTAATTCACCCCTCCACTTT. Residues: CASSLRGAGGFNSPLHF.